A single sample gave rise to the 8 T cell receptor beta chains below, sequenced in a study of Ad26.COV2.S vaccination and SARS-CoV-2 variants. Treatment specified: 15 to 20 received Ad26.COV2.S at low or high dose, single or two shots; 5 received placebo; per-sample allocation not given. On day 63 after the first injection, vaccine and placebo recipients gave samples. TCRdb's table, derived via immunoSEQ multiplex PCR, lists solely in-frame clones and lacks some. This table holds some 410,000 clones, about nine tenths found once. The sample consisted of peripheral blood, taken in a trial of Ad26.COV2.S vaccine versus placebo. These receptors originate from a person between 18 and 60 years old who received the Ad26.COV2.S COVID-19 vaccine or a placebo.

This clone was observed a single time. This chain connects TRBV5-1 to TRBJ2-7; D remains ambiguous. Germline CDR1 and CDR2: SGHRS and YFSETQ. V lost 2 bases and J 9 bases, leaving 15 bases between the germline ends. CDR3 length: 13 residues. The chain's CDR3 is CASSFEPDGTQYF. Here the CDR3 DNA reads TGCGCCAGCAGCTTTGAACCGGACGGAACGCAGTACTTC.

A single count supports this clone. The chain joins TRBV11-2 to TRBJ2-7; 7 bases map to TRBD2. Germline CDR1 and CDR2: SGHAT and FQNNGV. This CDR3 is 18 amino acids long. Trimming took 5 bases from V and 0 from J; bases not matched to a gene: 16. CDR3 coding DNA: TGTGCCAGCAGCCCTACCCCGACCGGGACTACCTTCTCCTACGAGCAGTACTTC. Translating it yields CASSPTPTGTTFSYEQYF. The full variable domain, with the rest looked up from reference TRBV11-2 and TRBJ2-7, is EAGVAQSPRYKIIEKRQSVAFWCNPISGHATLYWYQQILGQGPKLLIQFQNNGVVDDSQLPKDRFSAERLKGVDSTLKIQPAKLEDSAVYLCASSPTPTGTTFSYEQYFGPGTRLTVT.

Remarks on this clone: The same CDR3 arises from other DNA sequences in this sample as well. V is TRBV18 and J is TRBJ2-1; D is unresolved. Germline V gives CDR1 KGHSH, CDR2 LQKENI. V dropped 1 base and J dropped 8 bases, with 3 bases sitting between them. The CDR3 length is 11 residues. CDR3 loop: CASSPLDEQFF. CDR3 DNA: TGTGCCAGCTCACCACTAGATGAGCAGTTCTTC. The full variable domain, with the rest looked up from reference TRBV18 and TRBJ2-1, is NAGVMQNPRHLVRRRGQEARLRCSPMKGHSHVYWYRQLPEEGLKFMVYLQKENIIDESGMPKERFSAEFPKEGPSILRIQQVVRGDSAAYFCASSPLDEQFFGPGTRLTVL.

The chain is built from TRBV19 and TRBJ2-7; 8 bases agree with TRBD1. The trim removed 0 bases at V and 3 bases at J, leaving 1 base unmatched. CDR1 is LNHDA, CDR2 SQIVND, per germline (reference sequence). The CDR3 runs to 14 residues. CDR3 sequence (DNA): TGTGCCAGTAGTATAGACAGGGGGCACTACGAGCAGTACTTC. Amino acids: CASSIDRGHYEQYF.

The CDR3 nucleotides read TGTGCCACCAGGCTGGGGCGCGGAACTGAAGCTTTCTTT. It codes for CATRLGRGTEAFF. The chain couples TRBV15 to TRBJ1-1, with D perhaps matching TRBD1 (5 bases). The germline V gene encodes CDR1 LNHNV and CDR2 YYDKDF (reference sequence). The V end lost 6 bases, the J end lost 5 bases, and 13 bases lay between the germline ends. This CDR3 spans 13 amino acids.

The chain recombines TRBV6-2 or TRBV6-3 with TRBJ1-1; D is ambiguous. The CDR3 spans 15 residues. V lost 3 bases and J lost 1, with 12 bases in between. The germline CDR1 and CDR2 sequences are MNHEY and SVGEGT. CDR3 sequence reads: CASSYRAKPNTEAFF. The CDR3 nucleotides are TGTGCCAGCAGTTATAGGGCTAAGCCGAACACTGAAGCTTTCTTT.

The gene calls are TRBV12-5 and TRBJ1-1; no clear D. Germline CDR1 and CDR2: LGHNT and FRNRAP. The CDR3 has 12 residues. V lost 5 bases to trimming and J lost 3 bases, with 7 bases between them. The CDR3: CASGNRDTEAFF. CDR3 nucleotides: TGTGCTAGTGGTAACCGGGACACTGAAGCTTTCTTT.

The CDR3 protein is CSASLGAGYTF. For the CDR3, the DNA is TGCAGTGCTAGCCTCGGGGCCGGCTACACCTTC. The V and J genes are TRBV20-1 and TRBJ1-2; tentative D call: TRBD1 (5 bases). The germline V gene has CDR1 DFQATT and CDR2 SNEGSKA (reference sequence). There are 11 residues in the CDR3. Trimming left V 3 bases short and J 8 bases short, with 10 bases between.